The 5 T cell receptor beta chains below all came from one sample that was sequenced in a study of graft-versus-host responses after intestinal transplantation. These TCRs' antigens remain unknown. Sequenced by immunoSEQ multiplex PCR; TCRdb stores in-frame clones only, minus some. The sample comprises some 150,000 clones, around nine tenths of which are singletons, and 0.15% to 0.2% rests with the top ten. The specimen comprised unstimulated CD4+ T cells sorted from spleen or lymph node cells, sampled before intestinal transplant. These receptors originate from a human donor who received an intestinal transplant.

The CDR3 here is CASSSRGGRERNEQFF. The CDR3 nucleotides read TGTGCCAGCAGCTCTCGAGGGGGGCGGGAGCGTAATGAGCAGTTCTTC. The V gene is TRBV7-9, the J gene TRBJ2-1; TRBD2 might be the D (7 bases). This CDR3 contains 16 residues. V lost 4 bases and J 7 bases, leaving 20 bases between the germline ends. The germline V gene has CDR1 SEHNR and CDR2 FQNEAQ (reference sequence).

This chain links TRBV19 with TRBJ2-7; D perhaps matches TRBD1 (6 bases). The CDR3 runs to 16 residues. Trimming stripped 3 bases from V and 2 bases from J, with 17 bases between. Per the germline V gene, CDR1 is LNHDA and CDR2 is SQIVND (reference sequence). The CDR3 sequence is CASSIPGLRGTYEQYF. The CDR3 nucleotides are TGTGCCAGTAGTATCCCCGGACTGAGGGGGACCTACGAGCAGTACTTC.

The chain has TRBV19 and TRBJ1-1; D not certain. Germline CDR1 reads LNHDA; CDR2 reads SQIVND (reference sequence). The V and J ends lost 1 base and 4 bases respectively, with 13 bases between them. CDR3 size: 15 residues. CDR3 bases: TGTGCCAGTAGTATAGCTTCGGGAGGGTCCACTGAAGCTTTCTTT. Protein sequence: CASSIASGGSTEAFF.

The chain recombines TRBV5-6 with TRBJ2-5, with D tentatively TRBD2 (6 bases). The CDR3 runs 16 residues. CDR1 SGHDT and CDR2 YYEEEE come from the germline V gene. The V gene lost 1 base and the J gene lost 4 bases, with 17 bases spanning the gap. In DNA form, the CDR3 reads TGTGCCAGCAGCTTGTGGGATACGGGAGCTTTAGAGACCCAGTACTTC. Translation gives CASSLWDTGALETQYF.

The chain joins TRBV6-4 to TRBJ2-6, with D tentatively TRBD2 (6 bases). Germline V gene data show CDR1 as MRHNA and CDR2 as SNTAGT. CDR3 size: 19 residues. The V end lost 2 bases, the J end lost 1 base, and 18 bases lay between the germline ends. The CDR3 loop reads CASSDTPLGAGSGANVLTF. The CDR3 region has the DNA TGTGCCAGCAGTGACACTCCCCTTGGGGCGGGATCTGGGGCCAACGTCCTGACTTTC.